These 28 T cell receptor beta chains share one sample of origin, sequenced in a study of CXCR3-negative and CXCR3-positive naive CD8 T cells. The authors made the TRB cDNA libraries by 5' RACE using UMI labels. From the 5' RACE reads, TCRdb lists one entry per CDR3 protein and no DNA. The table for this sample gives 69,000 or so distinct CDR3 sequences. Sequencing input: naive CXCR3- CD8+ T cells from blood. Subset given: CD45RO-CCR7+CD27+CD95- naive CD8+ T cells lacking CXCR3 (TNR3-). The receptors stem from a human donor in good health. Some clones in this sample may be carry-over from other donors' samples.

The chain joins TRBV5-1 to TRBJ1-1; without DNA, the TCRdb call of TRBD1 cannot be checked. The CDR3 spans 16 residues. From germline, CDR1 is SGHRS and CDR2 YFSETQ. CDR3 sequence reads: CASSKATGAMNTEAFF. Looking up the rest from reference TRBV5-1 and TRBJ1-1 gives the full variable domain: KAGVTQTPRYLIKTRGQQVTLSCSPISGHRSVSWYQQTPGQGLQFLFEYFSETQRNKGNFPGRFSGRQFSNSRSEMNVSTLELGDSALYLCASSKATGAMNTEAFFGQGTRLTVV.

The CDR3 reads CSALGQVRGGYTF. V and J are TRBV29-1 and TRBJ1-2; TCRdb's D gene call, TRBD1, goes unchecked for lack of DNA. Germline V gives CDR1 SQVTM, CDR2 ANQGSEA. This CDR3 is 13 amino acids long.

This CDR3 reads CASSLYGTGTQYF. This chain connects TRBV5-1 to TRBJ2-5; TCRdb's assignment of TRBD1 cannot be checked, as there is no DNA. The CDR3 is 13 amino acids. The germline gives CDR1 SGHRS, CDR2 YFSETQ. Drawing the rest from reference TRBV5-1 and TRBJ2-5, the complete variable domain is KAGVTQTPRYLIKTRGQQVTLSCSPISGHRSVSWYQQTPGQGLQFLFEYFSETQRNKGNFPGRFSGRQFSNSRSEMNVSTLELGDSALYLCASSLYGTGTQYFGPGTRLLVL.

The gene calls are TRBV7-9 and TRBJ2-7; TCRdb's D call, TRBD1, is unchecked because there is no DNA. The CDR3 sequence is 13 residues long. The germline CDR1 and CDR2 sequences are SEHNR and FQNEAQ (reference sequence). The CDR3: CASSQPGAYEQYF.

The V gene is TRBV11-1, the J gene TRBJ2-7; with no DNA, the TCRdb D assignment of TRBD1 cannot be verified. From germline, CDR1 is SGHAT and CDR2 FQDESV (reference sequence). The length of the CDR3 is 11 residues. CDR3 amino acids: CASTQGHEQYF.

This CDR3 reads CASSGVWLAGTDEQFF. V gene TRBV12-3 or TRBV12-4 combines with J gene TRBJ2-1; TCRdb returns TRBD2, unconfirmable since there is no DNA. The CDR3 runs to 16 residues.

CDR3 residues: CASSGLAGEVNEQFF. The rearrangement joins TRBV7-9 to TRBJ2-1; TCRdb's D call of TRBD2 is untestable without DNA. Germline V lookup: CDR1 SEHNR, CDR2 FQNEAQ (reference sequence). The CDR3 is made up of 15 amino acids.

The chain is built from TRBV20-1 and TRBJ1-2. CDR3 length equals 13 residues. Germline CDR1 reads DFQATT; CDR2 reads SNEGSKA (reference sequence). CDR3 sequence: CSASLGEAYGYTF.

The chain has TRBV5-6 and TRBJ2-7. CDR3 size: 14 residues. Germline V lookup: CDR1 SGHDT, CDR2 YYEEEE. This CDR3 is CASSLGATSYEQYF.

This sequence joins TRBV4-3 and TRBJ2-1; as DNA is missing, the TRBD1 call by TCRdb cannot be tested. Germline lookup yields CDR1 LGHNA and CDR2 YSLEER. This CDR3 is built from 13 residues. Here the CDR3 reads CASSPGQGYEQFF.

This sequence joins TRBV4-2 and TRBJ2-7; TCRdb calls TRBD1, which cannot be checked without DNA. The CDR3 has 15 residues. Germline-derived CDR1 and CDR2 are LGHNA and YNFKEQ. CDR3 protein: CASSQEWNRGNEQYF.

The chain combines TRBV7-9 with TRBJ1-3. Germline lookup yields CDR1 SEHNR and CDR2 FQNEAQ (reference sequence). The CDR3 contains 11 residues. The CDR3 reads CASRGGNTIYF.

The CDR3 loop is CASSLVFSDNEQFF. J is TRBJ2-1 and V is TRBV7-6. Germline CDR1 reads SGHVS; CDR2 reads FNYEAQ. CDR3 length: 14 amino acids. The variable domain in full, with the rest retrieved from reference TRBV7-6 and TRBJ2-1, is GAGVSQSPRYKVTKRGQDVALRCDPISGHVSLYWYRQALGQGPEFLTYFNYEAQQDKSGLPNDRFSAERPEGSISTLTIQRTEQRDSAMYRCASSLVFSDNEQFFGPGTRLTVL.

The chain's CDR3 is CASNLGRQGGREQYF. V usage is TRBV28 and J usage is TRBJ2-7; the TCRdb D gene call, TRBD2, has no DNA to confirm it. The CDR3 loop spans 15 amino acids. Germline V gene lookup returns CDR1 MDHEN and CDR2 SYDVKM.

The V gene is TRBV5-5, the J gene TRBJ2-1; TCRdb picks TRBD2, but there is no DNA to check that call. The CDR3 spans 15 residues. Germline-derived CDR1 and CDR2 are SGHKS and YYEKEE (reference sequence). The CDR3 spells CASIASPGFKGEQFF.

The V gene is TRBV29-1, the J gene TRBJ2-7; TCRdb's D gene call, TRBD1, goes unchecked for lack of DNA. The germline V gene has CDR1 SQVTM and CDR2 ANQGSEA. This CDR3 has 15 amino acids. The CDR3: CSVEGRDRESYEQYF.

The CDR3 region is CSARAAGEGTEAFF. V gene TRBV20-1 combines with J gene TRBJ1-1; TCRdb reports TRBD1, a call that lacks DNA to check it against. The germline CDR1 and CDR2 sequences are DFQATT and SNEGSKA (reference sequence). The CDR3 has 14 residues.

The V gene is TRBV11-3, the J gene TRBJ2-7; TCRdb designates TRBD2, a call that cannot be tested without DNA. CDR1 is SGHNT and CDR2 is YENEEA in the germline V gene. The CDR3 spans 17 residues. CDR3 sequence: CASSLVYTEDFSYEQYF.

CDR3 amino acids: CASSFSAPGTGSYEQYF. The V and J genes are TRBV7-9 and TRBJ2-7; TCRdb outputs TRBD1, but without DNA this stays unchecked. This CDR3 contains 17 residues. CDR1 is SEHNR, CDR2 FQNEAQ, per germline (reference sequence).

The rearrangement uses TRBV4-3 and TRBJ1-2; there is no DNA to check the TCRdb D call of TRBD1. The CDR3 sequence is 14 residues long. CDR1 is LGHNA and CDR2 is YSLEER in the germline V gene. The CDR3 reads CASSPDRGNYGYTF.

This rearrangement joins TRBV27 to TRBJ2-5; TCRdb proposes TRBD2, but this gene call is untestable without DNA. CDR3 size: 15 residues. Germline CDR1 and CDR2: MNHEY and SMNVEV (reference sequence). The CDR3 protein is CASNSRGGDRETQYF.

V usage is TRBV29-1 and J usage is TRBJ2-7; TCRdb's D call of TRBD1 is untestable without DNA. The V gene's germline CDR1 is SQVTM and CDR2 ANQGSEA. This CDR3 region has 14 residues. The CDR3 is CSHRPGQGAYEQYF.

The chain employs TRBV10-3 and TRBJ2-7. The CDR3 has 11 amino acids. Looked up from germline, CDR1 is ENHRY and CDR2 is SYGVKD. CDR3: CAIAGSYEQYF.

This chain joins TRBV2 and TRBJ2-2; TCRdb calls TRBD2, which cannot be checked without DNA. The CDR3 extends over 19 amino acids. Germline loops: CDR1 SNHLY, CDR2 FYNNEI. The CDR3 reads CASRTTGFSGGTNTGELFF.

V is TRBV27 and J is TRBJ2-7. CDR1 is MNHEY and CDR2 is SMNVEV in the germline V gene (reference sequence). The CDR3 length is 14 residues. CDR3 loop: CASSLHGSSYEQYF.

The rearrangement joins TRBV29-1 to TRBJ2-7. The CDR3 is 13 amino acids. Germline V CDR1 and CDR2: SQVTM, ANQGSEA. This CDR3 reads CSAATAGRYEQYF.

The chain has TRBV25-1 and TRBJ2-1; the TRBD1 assignment by TCRdb is unverifiable without DNA. The CDR3 covers 13 residues. Germline V gives CDR1 MGHDK, CDR2 SYGVNS. The CDR3 sequence: CASSETGWDEQFF.

The chain employs TRBV29-1 and TRBJ1-1. This CDR3 spans 14 amino acids. CDR1 is SQVTM and CDR2 is ANQGSEA in the germline V gene. The CDR3 sequence: CSASAPGEGAEAFF. The full variable domain, with the rest looked up from reference TRBV29-1 and TRBJ1-1, is SAVISQKPSRDICQRGTSLTIQCQVDSQVTMMFWYRQQPGQSLTLIATANQGSEATYESGFVIDKFPISRPNLTFSTLTVSNMSPEDSSIYLCSASAPGEGAEAFFGQGTRLTVV.